Below are 24 T cell receptor beta chains sequenced from a single sample in a study of T cell responses to AZD1222 COVID-19 vaccine. Libraries were prepared by immunoSEQ multiplex PCR; TCRdb keeps only in-frame clonotypes and omits some of them. The sample has about 150,000 clones, 91% seen once; the top ten hold 1.4%. The sample here was peripheral blood, taken on day 0 of AZD1222 vaccination. These receptors originate from an adult in good health.

J is TRBJ2-1 and V is TRBV5-8; TRBD1 is a possible D gene (5 bases). Trimming stripped 3 bases from V and 1 base from J, with 11 bases between. Germline V gene lookup returns CDR1 SGHTS and CDR2 YDEGEE. This CDR3 is 15 amino acids long. The DNA of the CDR3 is TGTGCCAGCAGCTCGTCAGGGTTGTCCTACAATGAGCAGTTCTTC. It yields the protein CASSSSGLSYNEQFF.

This clone occurred once. V is TRBV6-5 and J is TRBJ1-5, with 10 bases matching TRBD1. The V and J ends lost 11 bases and 5 bases, in that order; junction bases with no gene match: 6. Germline values: CDR1 MNHEY, CDR2 SVGAGI. This CDR3 spans 13 amino acids. CDR3 DNA: TGTGCCGCTAGACAGGGGGCAGATCAGCCCCAGCATTTT. Its protein is CAARQGADQPQHF.

This clone was observed a single time. The chain is built from TRBV7-2 and TRBJ1-6, with 8 bases that match TRBD1. This CDR3 region has 15 residues. V lost 5 bases, J lost 8 bases, and 8 bases stayed unmatched. CDR1 SGHTA and CDR2 FQGNSA come from the germline V gene. The CDR3 bases are TGTGCCAGCAGCCTTGACAGGGGACGGGATTCACCCCTCCACTTT. It encodes CASSLDRGRDSPLHF.

The chain uses TRBV24-1 and TRBJ2-7; possibly TRBD1 or TRBD2 for D (5 bases each). Germline V gene data show CDR1 as KGHDR and CDR2 as SFDVKD. This CDR3 comprises 16 residues. The V end lost 3 bases, the J end lost 0 bases, and 14 bases lay between the germline ends. The CDR3 bases are TGTGCCACCAGTGATCGGGACGCTACAAGCTCCTACGAGCAGTACTTC. Translating gives CATSDRDATSSYEQYF.

V is TRBV19 and J is TRBJ2-1; D is unclear. CDR1 is LNHDA and CDR2 is SQIVND in the germline V gene (reference sequence). This CDR3 is built from 14 residues. Between the trimmed V and J ends, which lost 5 bases and 0 bases, there was a span of 8 bases. DNA for the CDR3: TGTGCCAGTAGTGGCGGTAGCTCCTACAATGAGCAGTTCTTC. Protein product: CASSGGSSYNEQFF.

The chain is built from TRBV5-8 and TRBJ2-2; TRBD1 or TRBD2 may be the D gene (6 bases each). In germline, CDR1 is SGHTS, CDR2 YDEGEE. The CDR3 sequence is 16 residues long. Trimming removed 4 bases at V and 7 bases at J, with 20 bases between. CDR3 sequence reads: CASSPRGRQGFGELFF. Written as DNA, the CDR3 is TGTGCCAGCAGCCCTCGGGGGCGGCAGGGATTCGGGGAGCTGTTTTTT.

The chain employs TRBV6-5 and TRBJ2-5; 11 bases match TRBD2. From germline, CDR1 is MNHEY and CDR2 SVGAGI. The trim removed 4 bases at V and 3 bases at J, leaving 4 bases unmatched. This CDR3 region has 15 residues. CDR3 sequence: CASSSETSGKETQYF. In DNA form, the CDR3 reads TGTGCCAGCAGTTCTGAGACTAGCGGGAAAGAGACCCAGTACTTC.

The chain carries TRBV5-8 and TRBJ2-5; no clear D. Trimming cost V 7 bases and J 4 bases, with 17 bases left between them. Germline values: CDR1 SGHTS, CDR2 YDEGEE. There are 14 residues in the CDR3. The chain's CDR3 is CASPGWFLRETQYF. CDR3 coding DNA: TGTGCCAGCCCGGGTTGGTTTTTACGAGAGACCCAGTACTTC.

V gene TRBV7-3 combines with J gene TRBJ2-2; possible D gene TRBD1, 6 bases. With 5 bases removed from V and 7 bases from J, the gap between germline ends came to 11 bases. The length of the CDR3 is 13 residues. Germline values: CDR1 SGHTA, CDR2 FQGTGA. The CDR3, as DNA: TGTGCCAGCAGCCTACAGGGAAGCGGGGAGCTGTTTTTT. Translated, it gives CASSLQGSGELFF.

The chain joins TRBV5-6 to TRBJ2-3, with 15 nucleotides matching TRBD2. Trimming took 4 bases from V and 4 from J; bases not matched to a gene: 4. CDR1 is SGHDT, CDR2 YYEEEE, per germline. The CDR3 is 16 residues long. CDR3 nucleotide sequence: TGTGCCAGCAGCCTGGGACTAGCGGGGGGCCCAGATACGCAGTATTTT. This sequence encodes CASSLGLAGGPDTQYF.

V gene TRBV27 combines with J gene TRBJ2-3, with 7 positions matching TRBD1. With V trimmed by 4 bases and J by 1 base, 8 bases remained unmatched. Germline values: CDR1 MNHEY, CDR2 SMNVEV (reference sequence). The length of the CDR3 is 16 residues. CDR3 coding DNA: TGTGCCAGCAGTTCAAGACAGGGAAGAGGCACAGATACGCAGTATTTT. It is translated as CASSSRQGRGTDTQYF.

The V gene is TRBV5-1, the J gene TRBJ2-7, with 11 bases matching TRBD2. CDR3 length: 14 residues. The junction had 3 bases not matched to a gene; V was cut back by 4 bases and J by 3 bases. Germline V CDR1 and CDR2: SGHRS, YFSETQ. CDR3 sequence reads: CASSGGTSGYEQYF. The CDR3 region has the DNA TGCGCCAGCAGCGGGGGGACTAGCGGCTACGAGCAGTACTTC. The variable domain in full, completed from reference TRBV5-1 and TRBJ2-7, reads KAGVTQTPRYLIKTRGQQVTLSCSPISGHRSVSWYQQTPGQGLQFLFEYFSETQRNKGNFPGRFSGRQFSNSRSEMNVSTLELGDSALYLCASSGGTSGYEQYFGPGTRLTVT.

This chain joins TRBV5-6 and TRBJ1-2; perhaps TRBD1 as D (6 bases). The V gene lost 4 bases and the J gene lost 7 bases, with 11 bases spanning the gap. The CDR3 contains 12 residues. CDR1 is SGHDT, CDR2 YYEEEE, per germline. The CDR3 DNA reads as TGTGCCAGCAGCCCTACAGGGCTTGGCTACACCTTC. Its protein product is CASSPTGLGYTF.

V and J are TRBV10-2 and TRBJ1-5; D is undetermined. Germline assignment: CDR1 WSHSY and CDR2 SAAADI. The CDR3 covers 15 residues. V was pared by 4 bases and J by 3 bases, with 13 bases between. The CDR3 DNA reads TGCGCCAGCAGTGTGTCCGGACGGAACAATCAGCCCCAGCATTTT. It translates to CASSVSGRNNQPQHF.

The chain is built from TRBV6-7 and TRBJ1-6; 8 nucleotides match TRBD1. TRBV6-7 is filed as an ORF, its function uncertain. The CDR3 has 17 residues. V shed 7 bases, J shed 1 base, and the junction held 9 bases outside the gene matches. The CDR3: CASNHRDRWSYNSPLHF. CDR3 nucleotides: TGTGCCAGCAACCACCGGGACAGGTGGTCCTATAATTCACCCCTCCACTTT.

V and J are TRBV5-1 and TRBJ2-7; tentative D call: TRBD2 (6 bases). Trimming pared 2 bases from V and 2 bases from J, leaving 17 bases between. Germline V gives CDR1 SGHRS, CDR2 YFSETQ. This CDR3 contains 16 residues. CDR3 nucleotide sequence: TGCGCCAGCAGCTTAAGAGAAGCGGGCATGACCTACGAGCAGTACTTC. It codes for CASSLREAGMTYEQYF.

This clone appeared a single time. CDR3 coding DNA: TGTGCCAGTAGGACTACCTCAGCGGACTACAATGAGCAGTTCTTC. Translated, it gives CASRTTSADYNEQFF. V usage is TRBV19 and J usage is TRBJ2-1; D perhaps matches TRBD2 (5 bases). The CDR3 consists of 15 residues. The V end lost 6 bases, the J end lost 3 bases, and 15 bases lay between the germline ends. Germline V gene sequence: CDR1 LNHDA, CDR2 SQIVND (reference sequence). Full variable domain (rest looked up from reference TRBV19 and TRBJ2-1): DGGITQSPKYLFRKEGQNVTLSCEQNLNHDAMYWYRQDPGQGLRLIYYSQIVNDFQKGDIAEGYSVSREKKESFPLTVTSAQKNPTAFYLCASRTTSADYNEQFFGPGTRLTVL.

The chain recombines TRBV7-9 with TRBJ1-5; 7 positions agree with TRBD1. Germline V gene sequence: CDR1 SEHNR, CDR2 FQNEAQ (reference sequence). The V and J ends lost 4 bases and 3 bases, in that order; junction bases with no gene match: 12. The CDR3 has 17 residues. CDR3: CASSSTGTVLNNQPQHF. The DNA of the CDR3 is TGTGCCAGCAGCTCGACAGGGACCGTTCTTAACAATCAGCCCCAGCATTTT.

The chain is built from TRBV14 and TRBJ2-3; D is possibly TRBD1 (5 bases). Trimming cost V 3 bases and J 2 bases, with 12 bases left between them. This CDR3 spans 15 amino acids. Germline V gene lookup returns CDR1 SGHDN and CDR2 FVKESK. CDR3 amino acids: CASSHRQTHTDTQYF. The CDR3 region has the DNA TGTGCCAGCAGCCACCGACAGACTCACACAGATACGCAGTATTTT.

V usage is TRBV27 and J usage is TRBJ1-5, with 8 bases lining up with TRBD1. The length of the CDR3 is 16 residues. With V trimmed by 4 bases and J by 5 bases, 10 bases remained unmatched. Germline CDR1 reads MNHEY; CDR2 reads SMNVEV (reference sequence). The CDR3 here is CASSSIDRGRHQPQHF. CDR3 nucleotide sequence: TGTGCCAGCAGTTCAATTGACAGGGGAAGGCATCAGCCCCAGCATTTT.

J is TRBJ2-1 and V is TRBV7-2, with 8 nucleotides matching TRBD2. Germline V CDR1 and CDR2: SGHTA, FQGNSA. This CDR3 comprises 18 residues. V was clipped by 1 base and J by 2 bases; unmatched bases: 10. The CDR3 region has the DNA TGTGCCAGCAGCTTAGTGACCTTTGCGGGGGGCACCTACAATGAGCAGTTCTTC. Its protein product is CASSLVTFAGGTYNEQFF. Supplemented by reference TRBV7-2 and TRBJ2-1, the full variable domain reads GAGVSQSPSNKVTEKGKDVELRCDPISGHTALYWYRQSLGQGLEFLIYFQGNSAPDKSGLPSDRFSAERTGGSVSTLTIQRTQQEDSAVYLCASSLVTFAGGTYNEQFFGPGTRLTVL.

This clone was seen just once. The chain uses TRBV6-2 or TRBV6-3 and TRBJ2-5, with TRBD2 matching over 10 bases. CDR1 is MNHEY and CDR2 is SVGEGT in the germline V gene. With V trimmed by 0 bases and J by 5 bases, 12 bases remained unmatched. The CDR3 loop spans 18 amino acids. The CDR3: CASSYSGLAGAGGETQYF. CDR3 nucleotide sequence: TGTGCCAGCAGTTACTCTGGCCTAGCGGGAGCCGGTGGGGAGACCCAGTACTTC.

The chain links TRBV12-5 to TRBJ1-2, with 12 bases fitting TRBD1. In germline, CDR1 is LGHNT, CDR2 FRNRAP. J gave up 8 bases and V 3 bases, and 7 bases lay outside the gene matches. CDR3 length: 15 residues. The CDR3 nucleotides read TGTGCTAGTGGTTTCTGGGACAGGGGGCGCAACGGCTACACCTTC. It yields the protein CASGFWDRGRNGYTF.

The genes are TRBV24-1 and TRBJ1-2; a possible D gene is TRBD1 (5 bases). Germline lookup yields CDR1 KGHDR and CDR2 SFDVKD. Between the trimmed V and J ends, which lost 12 bases and 3 bases, there was a span of 16 bases. The CDR3 covers 13 residues. The CDR3 bases are TGTGCCTCCCAAGAAGGGGAATACTATGGCTACACCTTC. Translated, it gives CASQEGEYYGYTF.